Each of the 16 T cell receptor beta chains below was sequenced from the same sample in a study of blood T cell repertoires in COVID-19. The protocol was immunoSEQ multiplex PCR, while the TCRdb copy is restricted to in-frame clones and leaves out a portion. The table shows about 110,000 clones, with 71% occurring only once. Material: peripheral blood. All receptors derive from a woman aged 40 to 49 with acute or convalescent COVID-19.

The rearrangement links TRBV2 to TRBJ2-1; 7 nucleotides match TRBD2. The V gene's germline CDR1 is SNHLY and CDR2 FYNNEI. J lost 4 bases, V lost 2 bases, and 5 bases had no gene match. This CDR3 region has 15 residues. The CDR3 protein is CASSEWGGGYNEQFF. The CDR3 nucleotides read TGTGCCAGCAGTGAATGGGGGGGTGGGTACAATGAGCAGTTCTTC.

This clone was detected a few times. The chain joins TRBV5-1 to TRBJ1-2; D is undetermined. Germline V lookup: CDR1 SGHRS, CDR2 YFSETQ. This CDR3 is 13 amino acids long. The V end lost 0 bases, the J end lost 11 bases, and 14 bases lay between the germline ends. The CDR3 DNA sequence: TGCGCCAGCAGCTTGGCCAGGAGGGCGGAGTACACCTTC. It translates to CASSLARRAEYTF.

The CDR3 here is CASSDSGTGNEKLFF. The CDR3 nucleotides read TGTGCCAGCAGTGACTCTGGGACAGGGAATGAAAAACTGTTTTTT. The chain is built from TRBV2 and TRBJ1-4, with 9 bases aligning to TRBD1. The germline V gene encodes CDR1 SNHLY and CDR2 FYNNEI. CDR3 length: 15 amino acids. The ends lost 3 bases at V and 5 bases at J; junction bases unmatched: 4.

The chain links TRBV7-2 to TRBJ2-4; TRBD1 matches at 9 bases. Germline V gene lookup returns CDR1 SGHTA and CDR2 FQGNSA. V lost 5 bases to trimming and J lost 5 bases; unmatched junction nucleotides: 7. This CDR3 contains 15 residues. The CDR3 here is CASSEQGARENIQYF. The CDR3, as DNA: TGTGCCAGCAGCGAACAGGGGGCGCGGGAAAACATTCAGTACTTC.

The J gene is TRBJ2-2, the V gene TRBV10-2; 10 positions agree with TRBD2. Germline lookup yields CDR1 WSHSY and CDR2 SAAADI. With 7 bases clipped from V and 6 bases from J, the junction kept 8 bases outside the gene matches. The CDR3 runs 15 residues. The CDR3 reads CASTPGLAFSGELFF. The CDR3 nucleotides are TGCGCCAGCACTCCGGGACTAGCGTTTTCCGGGGAGCTGTTTTTT.

The chain combines TRBV10-2 with TRBJ1-1; 10 nucleotides agree with TRBD1. Germline loops: CDR1 WSHSY, CDR2 SAAADI. The V gene end was trimmed by 2 bases and the J gene end by 5 bases; junction bases not matched to a gene: 8. The CDR3 runs 16 residues. In DNA, the CDR3 is TGCGCCAGCAGTGAGATACCCGGGACAGGGGTGACTGAAGCTTTCTTT. Translated, it gives CASSEIPGTGVTEAFF.

This clone has more than one count but fewer than ten. The chain couples TRBV7-2 to TRBJ1-3; weak D call: TRBD1 (6 bases). Germline loops: CDR1 SGHTA, CDR2 FQGNSA. The CDR3 runs 14 residues. V was clipped by 1 base and J by 4 bases, with 8 bases between them. DNA for the CDR3: TGTGCCAGCAGCTTAGGGACAGTAGGAAACACCATATATTTT. The encoded protein is CASSLGTVGNTIYF.

V is TRBV5-5 and J is TRBJ2-7; D is perhaps TRBD1 (5 bases). The ends were cut back, 3 bases at V and 1 base at J, with 8 bases in the middle. Germline V lookup: CDR1 SGHKS, CDR2 YYEKEE (reference sequence). This CDR3 spans 13 amino acids. The chain's CDR3 is CASSYQGSYEQYF. For the CDR3, the DNA is TGTGCCAGCAGCTACCAGGGTTCCTACGAGCAGTACTTC.

The chain uses TRBV5-1 and TRBJ2-5, with D maybe TRBD1 (5 bases). V lost 2 bases to trimming and J lost 3 bases, with 8 bases between them. The CDR3 runs 13 residues. Looked up from germline, CDR1 is SGHRS and CDR2 is YFSETQ. Written as DNA, the CDR3 is TGCGCCAGCAGCTTCCAGGGCAAAGAGACCCAGTACTTC. Protein sequence: CASSFQGKETQYF.

J is TRBJ1-6 and V is TRBV6-2 or TRBV6-3; a possible D gene is TRBD1 (6 bases). The CDR3 spans 15 residues. Looked up from germline, CDR1 is MNHEY and CDR2 is SVGEGT. The V end lost 2 bases, the J end lost 3 bases, and 8 bases lay between the germline ends. CDR3 in amino acids: CASSYGGIYNSPLHF. DNA of the CDR3: TGTGCCAGCAGTTACGGGGGCATCTATAATTCACCCCTCCACTTT.

The rearrangement uses TRBV18 and TRBJ2-3; 8 bases line up with TRBD2. CDR3 size: 16 residues. Trimming took 5 bases from V and 1 from J; bases not matched to a gene: 8. Germline V gives CDR1 KGHSH, CDR2 LQKENI. The CDR3 is CASSTQSGGGTDTQYF. DNA for the CDR3: TGTGCCAGCTCAACACAGTCGGGGGGGGGCACAGATACGCAGTATTTT.

The chain links TRBV5-4 to TRBJ2-1; TRBD2 matches 11 bases. Germline trimming cut 4 bases from V and 8 bases from J; bases unmatched to any gene: 8. The CDR3 loop spans 15 amino acids. Germline V gene data show CDR1 as SGHNT and CDR2 as YYREEE (reference sequence). The CDR3 coding sequence is TGTGCCAGCAGCGTTAGCGGGGGGGCCTGGGATGAGCAGTTCTTC. Amino acids: CASSVSGGAWDEQFF. The entire variable domain, with the rest obtained from reference TRBV5-4 and TRBJ2-1, is as follows: ETGVTQSPTHLIKTRGQQVTLRCSSQSGHNTVSWYQQALGQGPQFIFQYYREEENGRGNFPPRFSGLQFPNYSSELNVNALELDDSALYLCASSVSGGAWDEQFFGPGTRLTVL.

CDR3 nucleotide sequence: TGCAGTGCTAGTAAAATAGGGGGTTTGTCGGATTCACCCCTCCACTTT. Protein: CSASKIGGLSDSPLHF. This chain joins TRBV20-1 and TRBJ1-6; a weak D match, TRBD1 (6 bases). The CDR3 covers 16 residues. Germline V gene lookup returns CDR1 DFQATT and CDR2 SNEGSKA (reference sequence). Between the trimmed V and J ends, which lost 3 bases and 8 bases, there was a span of 20 bases.

The chain's CDR3 is CASSSLDRIYEQFF. The CDR3 DNA follows: TGTGCCAGCAGCTCGCTGGACAGGATCTATGAGCAGTTCTTC. V is TRBV7-2 and J is TRBJ2-1; 7 bases line up with TRBD1. CDR1 is SGHTA, CDR2 FQGNSA, per germline. The CDR3 covers 14 residues. After removal of 4 bases from V and 8 bases from J, the junction contained 8 bases not matched to a gene.

The J gene is TRBJ2-1, the V gene TRBV11-3, with a possible D match to TRBD2 (6 bases). The CDR3 is 16 amino acids. Trimming cost V 4 bases and J 5 bases, with 18 bases left between them. The germline V gene has CDR1 SGHNT and CDR2 YENEEA. The DNA of the CDR3 is TGTGCCAGCAGCTCAGGGATCTTGGGGGGTGACAATGAGCAGTTCTTC. It specifies CASSSGILGGDNEQFF.

The chain joins TRBV4-3 to TRBJ2-1; tentatively, D is TRBD1 (5 bases). V shed 0 bases and J shed 8 bases, with 11 bases lying between them. Germline-derived CDR1 and CDR2 are LGHNA and YSLEER. This CDR3 has 14 amino acids. The CDR3 here is CASSQEVRVHEQFF. The CDR3 DNA follows: TGCGCCAGCAGCCAAGAAGTCAGGGTCCATGAGCAGTTCTTC.